This T cell receptor beta chain derives from a study of T-cell reconstitution after alpha-beta-depleted transplantation in children. V was pared by 5 bases and J by 3 bases, with 10 bases between. The CDR3 consists of 14 residues. Germline lookup yields CDR1 MNHNS and CDR2 SASEGT. Unique molecular identifiers were built into the TCRbeta library. One entry per CDR3 protein results from TCRdb running MiXCR on the PCR reads. Counted here are 250,000 to 350,000 distinct CDR3 sequences, 9.9% occurring once; the ten biggest clones make up around 9.1%. The chain is built from TRBV6-1 and TRBJ1-4; D unclear. Here the sequenced sample was PBMCs from the stem cell graft donor, taken from the stem cell graft. The receptor was isolated from a human donor who donated a stem cell graft to a child with SCID. The CDR3 reads CASSPGWSNEKLFF. DNA of the CDR3: TGTGCCAGCAGTCCGGGGTGGTCTAATGAAAAACTGTTTTTT.